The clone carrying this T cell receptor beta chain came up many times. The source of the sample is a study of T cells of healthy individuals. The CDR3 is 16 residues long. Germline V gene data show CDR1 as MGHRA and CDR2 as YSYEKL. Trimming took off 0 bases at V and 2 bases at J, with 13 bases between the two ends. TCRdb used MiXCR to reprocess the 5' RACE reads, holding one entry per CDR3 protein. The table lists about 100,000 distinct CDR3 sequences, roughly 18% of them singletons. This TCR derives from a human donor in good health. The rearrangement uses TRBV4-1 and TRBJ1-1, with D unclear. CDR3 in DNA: TGCGCCAGCAGCCAAGATATCCAGATCGTAAACACTGAAGCTTTCTTT. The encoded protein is CASSQDIQIVNTEAFF.